The clone carrying this T cell receptor beta chain showed up just a few times. The source of the sample is a study of spatial heterogeneity in lung cancer. Study overall: Those follow-up PBMC samples that were available underwent sequencing, at a median interval of roughly 2 years following resection.

TCRdb reanalysed the 5' RACE reads using MiXCR and keeps one entry per CDR3 protein. The sample gives tens of thousands of distinct CDR3 sequences, approximately 19% of which show up once; 21% is in the top ten. There are 13 residues in the CDR3. V was pared by 3 bases and J by 1 base, with 9 bases between. Germline CDR1 and CDR2: DFQATT and SNEGSKA (reference sequence). Time point indicated: blood at routine non-recurrence follow-up after resection. TCRs were sequenced from unsorted whole RNA of tumor, nontumor lung or PBMC. This chain joins TRBV20-1 and TRBJ2-5; D call uncertain. This sequence originates from a male donor with early-stage non-small cell lung cancer. Sequencing used PBMCs, obtained at follow-up. CDR3 DNA: TGCAGTGCTAGCTTGGCAGTCCAAGAGACCCAGTACTTC. It encodes CSASLAVQETQYF.